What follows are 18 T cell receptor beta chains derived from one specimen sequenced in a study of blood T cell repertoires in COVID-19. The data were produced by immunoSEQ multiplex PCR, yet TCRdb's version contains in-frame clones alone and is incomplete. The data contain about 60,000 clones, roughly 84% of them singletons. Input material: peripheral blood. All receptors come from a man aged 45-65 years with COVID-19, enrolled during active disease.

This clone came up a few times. Here the CDR3 reads CASSLAASGSYEQYF. CDR3 sequence (DNA): TGTGCCAGCAGCTTAGCGGCTAGCGGGTCCTACGAGCAGTACTTC. V gene TRBV7-2 combines with J gene TRBJ2-7; 8 bases match TRBD2. Unmatched junction bases numbered 2, after V lost 0 bases and J lost 1 base. CDR3 length: 15 amino acids. The V gene's germline CDR1 is SGHTA and CDR2 FQGNSA. Together with reference TRBV7-2 and TRBJ2-7, the CDR3 gives the full variable domain: GAGVSQSPSNKVTEKGKDVELRCDPISGHTALYWYRQSLGQGLEFLIYFQGNSAPDKSGLPSDRFSAERTGGSVSTLTIQRTQQEDSAVYLCASSLAASGSYEQYFGPGTRLTVT.

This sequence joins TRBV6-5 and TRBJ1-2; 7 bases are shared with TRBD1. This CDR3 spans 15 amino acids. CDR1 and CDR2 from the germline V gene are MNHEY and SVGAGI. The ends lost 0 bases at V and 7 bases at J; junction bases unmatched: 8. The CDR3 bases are TGTGCCAGCAGTTACTCGATCACAGGGGAGGCTGGCTACACCTTC. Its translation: CASSYSITGEAGYTF.

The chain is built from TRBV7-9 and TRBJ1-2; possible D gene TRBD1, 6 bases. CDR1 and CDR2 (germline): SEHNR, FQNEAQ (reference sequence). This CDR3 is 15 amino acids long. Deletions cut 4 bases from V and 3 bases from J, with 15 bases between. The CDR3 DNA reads TGTGCCAGCAGCTCCGGCCCAGGGGAACACTATGGCTACACCTTC. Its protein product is CASSSGPGEHYGYTF.

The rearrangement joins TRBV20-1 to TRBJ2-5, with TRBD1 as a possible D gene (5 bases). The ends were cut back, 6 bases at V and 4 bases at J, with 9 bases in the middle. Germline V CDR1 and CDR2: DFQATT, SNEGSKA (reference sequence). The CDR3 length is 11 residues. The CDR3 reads CSARVPETQYF. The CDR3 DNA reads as TGCAGTGCCAGGGTCCCAGAGACCCAGTACTTC.

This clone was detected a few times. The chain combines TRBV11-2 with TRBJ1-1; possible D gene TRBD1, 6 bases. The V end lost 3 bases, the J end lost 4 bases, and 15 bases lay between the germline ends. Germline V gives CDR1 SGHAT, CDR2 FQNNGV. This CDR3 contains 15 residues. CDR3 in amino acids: CASSLDSVLGTEAFF. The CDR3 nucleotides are TGTGCCAGCAGCTTGGACAGCGTCCTGGGCACTGAAGCTTTCTTT.

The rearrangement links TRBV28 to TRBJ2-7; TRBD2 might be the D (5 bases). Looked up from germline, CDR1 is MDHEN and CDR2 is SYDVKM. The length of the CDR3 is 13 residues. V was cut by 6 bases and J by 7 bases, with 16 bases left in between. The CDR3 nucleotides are TGTGCCAGCAGCCCTCTCAGTTGGAGGGAGCAGTACTTC. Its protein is CASSPLSWREQYF.

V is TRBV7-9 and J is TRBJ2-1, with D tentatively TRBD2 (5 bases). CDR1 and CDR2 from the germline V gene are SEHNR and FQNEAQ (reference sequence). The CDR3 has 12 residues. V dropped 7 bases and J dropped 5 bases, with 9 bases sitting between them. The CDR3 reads CASTDWNNEQFF. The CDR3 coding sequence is TGTGCCAGCACGGACTGGAACAATGAGCAGTTCTTC.

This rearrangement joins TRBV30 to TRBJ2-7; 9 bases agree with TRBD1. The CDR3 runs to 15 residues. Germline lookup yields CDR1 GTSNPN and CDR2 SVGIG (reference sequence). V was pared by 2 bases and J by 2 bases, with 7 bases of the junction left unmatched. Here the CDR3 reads CAWSPGQGTAYEQYF. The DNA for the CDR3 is TGTGCCTGGAGTCCAGGACAGGGGACTGCCTACGAGCAGTACTTC.

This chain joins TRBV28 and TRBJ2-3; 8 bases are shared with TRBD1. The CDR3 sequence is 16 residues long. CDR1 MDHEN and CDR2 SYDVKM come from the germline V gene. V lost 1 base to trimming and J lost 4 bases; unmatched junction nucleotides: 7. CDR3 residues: CASSLYTGGRSDTQYF. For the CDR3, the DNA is TGTGCCAGCAGTTTATATACAGGGGGAAGGTCAGATACGCAGTATTTT.

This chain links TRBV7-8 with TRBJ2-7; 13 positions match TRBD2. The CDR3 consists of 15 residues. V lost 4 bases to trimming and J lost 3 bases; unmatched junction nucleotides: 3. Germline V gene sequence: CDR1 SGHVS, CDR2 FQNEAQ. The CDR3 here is CASSSGLAGIYEQYF. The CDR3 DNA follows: TGTGCCAGCAGCTCGGGACTAGCGGGAATCTACGAGCAGTACTTC. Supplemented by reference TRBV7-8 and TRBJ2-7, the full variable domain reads GAGVSQSPRYKVAKRGQDVALRCDPISGHVSLFWYQQALGQGPEFLTYFQNEAQLDKSGLPSDRFFAERPEGSVSTLKIQRTQQEDSAVYLCASSSGLAGIYEQYFGPGTRLTVT.

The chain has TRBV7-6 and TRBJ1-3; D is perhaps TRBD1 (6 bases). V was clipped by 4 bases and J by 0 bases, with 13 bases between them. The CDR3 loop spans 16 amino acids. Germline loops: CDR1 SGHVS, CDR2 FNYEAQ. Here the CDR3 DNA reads TGTGCCAGCAGCTCCCCGACAGGTAGCTCTGGAAACACCATATATTTT. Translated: CASSSPTGSSGNTIYF.

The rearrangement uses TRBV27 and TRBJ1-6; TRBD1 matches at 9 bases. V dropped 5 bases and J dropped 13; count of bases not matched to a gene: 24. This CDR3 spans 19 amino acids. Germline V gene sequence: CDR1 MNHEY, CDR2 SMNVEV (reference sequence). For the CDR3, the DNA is TGTGCCAGCAGTAATGGACAGGGGACGGGCGGGGCAAATAGGCATCCCCTCCACTTT. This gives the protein CASSNGQGTGGANRHPLHF.

The CDR3 here is CASSPSRQGNSPLHF. The DNA of the CDR3 is TGTGCCAGCTCACCATCGCGACAGGGGAACTCACCCCTCCACTTT. The rearrangement links TRBV18 to TRBJ1-6, with 8 bases lining up with TRBD1. Germline V gene lookup returns CDR1 KGHSH and CDR2 LQKENI. This CDR3 spans 15 amino acids. The V segment lost 2 bases and the J segment 10 bases; nucleotides outside the gene matches: 7.

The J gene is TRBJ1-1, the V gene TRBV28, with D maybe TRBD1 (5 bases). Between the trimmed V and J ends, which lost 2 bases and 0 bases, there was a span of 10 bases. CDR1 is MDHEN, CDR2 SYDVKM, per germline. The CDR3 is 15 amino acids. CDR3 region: CASSLPQAMNTEAFF. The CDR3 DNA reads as TGTGCCAGCAGTTTACCACAGGCTATGAACACTGAAGCTTTCTTT. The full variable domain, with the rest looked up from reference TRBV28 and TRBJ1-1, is DVKVTQSSRYLVKRTGEKVFLECVQDMDHENMFWYRQDPGLGLRLIYFSYDVKMKEKGDIPEGYSVSREKKERFSLILESASTNQTSMYLCASSLPQAMNTEAFFGQGTRLTVV.

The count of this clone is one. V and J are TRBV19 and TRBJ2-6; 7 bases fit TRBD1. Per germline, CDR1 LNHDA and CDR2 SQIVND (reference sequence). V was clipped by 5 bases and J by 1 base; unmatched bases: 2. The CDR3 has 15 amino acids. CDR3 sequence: CASSAQGSGANVLTF. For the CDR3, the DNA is TGTGCCAGTAGTGCACAGGGGTCTGGGGCCAACGTCCTGACTTTC.

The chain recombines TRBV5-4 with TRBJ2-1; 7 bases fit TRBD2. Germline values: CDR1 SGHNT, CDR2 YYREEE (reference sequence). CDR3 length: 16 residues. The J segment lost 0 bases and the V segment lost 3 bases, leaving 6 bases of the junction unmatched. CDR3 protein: CASSSEAGSSYNEQFF. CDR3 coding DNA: TGTGCCAGCAGCTCCGAAGCGGGAAGCTCCTACAATGAGCAGTTCTTC. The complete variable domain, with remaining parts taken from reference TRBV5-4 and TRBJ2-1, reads ETGVTQSPTHLIKTRGQQVTLRCSSQSGHNTVSWYQQALGQGPQFIFQYYREEENGRGNFPPRFSGLQFPNYSSELNVNALELDDSALYLCASSSEAGSSYNEQFFGPGTRLTVL.

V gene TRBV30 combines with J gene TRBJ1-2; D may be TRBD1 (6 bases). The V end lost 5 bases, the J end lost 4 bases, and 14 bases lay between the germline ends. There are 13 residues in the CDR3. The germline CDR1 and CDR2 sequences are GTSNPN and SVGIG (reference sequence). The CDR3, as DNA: TGTGCCTGGGCCCCGGGACAACCCTATGGCTACACCTTC. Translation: CAWAPGQPYGYTF.

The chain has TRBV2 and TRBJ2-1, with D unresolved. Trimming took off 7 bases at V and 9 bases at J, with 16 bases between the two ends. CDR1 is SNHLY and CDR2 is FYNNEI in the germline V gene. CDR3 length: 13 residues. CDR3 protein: CASTNERTGEQFF. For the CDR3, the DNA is TGTGCCAGCACCAATGAGCGTACCGGTGAGCAGTTCTTC.